One T cell receptor beta chain is described in this entry. J gave up 0 bases and V 4 bases, and 11 bases lay outside the gene matches. The CDR3 spans 16 residues. Per the germline V gene, CDR1 is SQVTM and CDR2 is ANQGSEA. The data were obtained in a study of T cell changes during pregnancy in multiple sclerosis. Method: immunoSEQ multiplex PCR; TCRdb's copy keeps in-frame clones and lacks some. Among 50,000 to 65,000 clones, about nine tenths were seen once, and the ten largest hold approximately 3%. The chain combines TRBV29-1 with TRBJ2-5; TRBD1 matches at 7 bases. Specimen: CD8+ T cells from peripheral blood mononuclear cells, collected before pregnancy. The clonotype comes from a female donor with multiple sclerosis, enrolled in a pregnancy study. The CDR3 region has the DNA TGCAGCGTTGCTGAATCCGGGACAGAGTACCAAGAGACCCAGTACTTC. Translation gives CSVAESGTEYQETQYF.